The 5 T cell receptor beta chains below come from one sample, sequenced in a study of T cell repertoires in cytomegalovirus infection. TCRdb called the reads again in MiXCR, with one record for every CDR3 protein. The table lists approximately 130,000 distinct CDR3 sequences, roughly 9% of them singletons. Input material: PBMCs. All receptors derive from a human donor in good health (CMV status not recorded). Some clones in this sample may be carry-over from other donors' samples.

This clonotype came up many times. V usage is TRBV7-2 and J usage is TRBJ1-2; D is perhaps TRBD1 (5 bases). V lost 6 bases, J lost 5 bases, and 13 bases lay in between. There are 13 residues in the CDR3. Germline V gene sequence: CDR1 SGHTA, CDR2 FQGNSA. The CDR3 protein is CASRPTENYGYTF. Written as DNA, the CDR3 is TGTGCCAGCAGACCGACAGAGAATTATGGCTACACCTTC.

This clonotype was observed a handful of times. The rearrangement uses TRBV18 and TRBJ1-1; perhaps TRBD1 as D (6 bases). The germline V and J ends were trimmed by 2 bases and 1 base, with 17 bases remaining between them. The CDR3 runs to 17 residues. Germline V gene data show CDR1 as KGHSH and CDR2 as LQKENI. CDR3 region: CASSPLSLGQSNTEAFF. CDR3 sequence (DNA): TGTGCCAGCTCACCATTGTCCCTCGGACAGTCGAACACTGAAGCTTTCTTT. The variable domain in full, completed from reference TRBV18 and TRBJ1-1, reads NAGVMQNPRHLVRRRGQEARLRCSPMKGHSHVYWYRQLPEEGLKFMVYLQKENIIDESGMPKERFSAEFPKEGPSILRIQQVVRGDSAAYFCASSPLSLGQSNTEAFFGQGTRLTVV.

V is TRBV30 and J is TRBJ2-2, with D perhaps matching TRBD2 (6 bases). This CDR3 contains 13 residues. CDR1 and CDR2 from the germline V gene are GTSNPN and SVGIG (reference sequence). The V end was cut by 3 bases, the J end by 6 bases, with 11 bases between. Written as DNA, the CDR3 is TGTGCCTGGAGCCCGGGGAGGCCCGGGGAGCTGTTTTTT. Protein: CAWSPGRPGELFF.

This clonotype was seen ten or more times. V and J are TRBV2 and TRBJ2-6, with a tentative D call TRBD1 (5 bases). V lost 3 bases and J lost 0, with 9 bases in between. This CDR3 comprises 16 residues. Germline CDR1 reads SNHLY; CDR2 reads FYNNEI. CDR3: CASSDRVSSGANVLTF. CDR3 in DNA: TGTGCCAGCAGTGACAGGGTTAGCTCTGGGGCCAACGTCCTGACTTTC.

This clonotype was counted many times. This rearrangement joins TRBV7-2 to TRBJ2-1, with D hard to call. Germline V lookup: CDR1 SGHTA, CDR2 FQGNSA. The CDR3 loop spans 13 amino acids. V lost 1 base, J lost 9 bases, and 10 bases lay in between. CDR3 residues: CASSLDRRGEQFF. The CDR3 DNA is TGTGCCAGCAGCTTAGACCGTAGAGGTGAGCAGTTCTTC.